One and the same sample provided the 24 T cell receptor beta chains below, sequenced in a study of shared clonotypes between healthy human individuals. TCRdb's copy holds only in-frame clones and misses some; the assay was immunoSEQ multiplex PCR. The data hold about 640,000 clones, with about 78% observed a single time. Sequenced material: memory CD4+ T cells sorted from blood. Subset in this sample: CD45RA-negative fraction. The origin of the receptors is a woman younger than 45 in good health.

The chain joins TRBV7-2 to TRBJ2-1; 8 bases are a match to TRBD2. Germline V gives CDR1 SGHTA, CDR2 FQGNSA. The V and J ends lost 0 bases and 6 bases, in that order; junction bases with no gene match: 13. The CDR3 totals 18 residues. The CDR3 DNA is TGTGCCAGCAGCTTAGCGCGGGGGATAGCGGGAAATCGCAATGAGCAGTTCTTC. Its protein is CASSLARGIAGNRNEQFF.

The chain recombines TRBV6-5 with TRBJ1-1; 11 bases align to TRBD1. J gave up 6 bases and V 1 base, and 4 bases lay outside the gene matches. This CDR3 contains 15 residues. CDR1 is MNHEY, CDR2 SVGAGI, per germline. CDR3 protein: CASSYWGDRGAEAFF. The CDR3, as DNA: TGTGCCAGCAGTTACTGGGGGGACAGGGGGGCTGAAGCTTTCTTT.

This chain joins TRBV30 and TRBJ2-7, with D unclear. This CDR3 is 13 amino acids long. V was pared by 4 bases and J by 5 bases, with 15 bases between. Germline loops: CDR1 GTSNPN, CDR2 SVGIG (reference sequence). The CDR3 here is CAWTSLPFHEQYF. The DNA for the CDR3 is TGTGCCTGGACCAGCCTTCCCTTCCACGAGCAGTACTTC.

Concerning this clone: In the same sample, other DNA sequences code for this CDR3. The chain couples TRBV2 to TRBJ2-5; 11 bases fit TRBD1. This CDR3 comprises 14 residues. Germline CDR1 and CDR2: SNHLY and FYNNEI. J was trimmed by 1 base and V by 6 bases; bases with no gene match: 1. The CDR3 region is CASRGTGGQETQYF. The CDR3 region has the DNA TGTGCCAGCAGGGGGACAGGGGGCCAAGAGACCCAGTACTTC.

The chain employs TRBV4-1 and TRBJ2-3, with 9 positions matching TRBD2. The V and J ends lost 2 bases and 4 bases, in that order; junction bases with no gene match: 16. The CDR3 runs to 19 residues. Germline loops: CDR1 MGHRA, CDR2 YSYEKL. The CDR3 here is CASSQNWGTRSGRSDTQYF. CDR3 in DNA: TGCGCCAGCAGCCAAAATTGGGGCACAAGGAGCGGGAGGTCAGATACGCAGTATTTT.

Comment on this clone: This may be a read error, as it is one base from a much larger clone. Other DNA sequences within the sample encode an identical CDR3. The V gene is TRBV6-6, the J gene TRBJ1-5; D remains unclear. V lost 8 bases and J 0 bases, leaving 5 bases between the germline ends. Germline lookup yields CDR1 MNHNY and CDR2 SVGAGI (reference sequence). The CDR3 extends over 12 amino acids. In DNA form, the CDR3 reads TGTGCCAGCGGGCGTAGCAATCAGCCCCAGCATTTT. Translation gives CASGRSNQPQHF.

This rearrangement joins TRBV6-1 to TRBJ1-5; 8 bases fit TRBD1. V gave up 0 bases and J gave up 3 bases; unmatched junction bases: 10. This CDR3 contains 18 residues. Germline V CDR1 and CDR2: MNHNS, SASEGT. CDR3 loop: CASSEAFRDRGSNQPQHF. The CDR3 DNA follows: TGTGCCAGCAGTGAAGCGTTTAGAGACAGGGGTTCCAATCAGCCCCAGCATTTT.

Here the CDR3 reads CASSLARTEVYEQYF. The CDR3 DNA follows: TGTGCCAGCAGCTTAGCTCGGACAGAAGTCTACGAGCAGTACTTC. V and J are TRBV7-2 and TRBJ2-7; D might be TRBD1 (6 bases). Germline V CDR1 and CDR2: SGHTA, FQGNSA. V lost 0 bases to trimming and J lost 3 bases, with 12 bases between them. This CDR3 has 15 residues.

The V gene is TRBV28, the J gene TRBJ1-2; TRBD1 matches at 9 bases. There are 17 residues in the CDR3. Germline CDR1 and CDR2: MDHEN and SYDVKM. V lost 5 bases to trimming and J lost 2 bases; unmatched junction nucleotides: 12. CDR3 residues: CASSQTGTGFRNYGYTF. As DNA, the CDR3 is TGTGCCAGCAGTCAGACCGGGACAGGGTTCAGAAACTATGGCTACACCTTC.

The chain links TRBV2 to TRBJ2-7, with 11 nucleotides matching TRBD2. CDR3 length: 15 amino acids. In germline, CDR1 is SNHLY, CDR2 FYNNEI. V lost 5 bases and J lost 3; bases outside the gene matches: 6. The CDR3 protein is CASSTTGTSGYEQYF. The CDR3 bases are TGTGCCAGCAGTACAACCGGGACTAGCGGCTACGAGCAGTACTTC.

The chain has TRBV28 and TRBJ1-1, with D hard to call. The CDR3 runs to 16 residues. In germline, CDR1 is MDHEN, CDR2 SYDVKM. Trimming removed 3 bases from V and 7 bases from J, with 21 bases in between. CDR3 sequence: CASSFNPQLQAGEAFF. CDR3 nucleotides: TGTGCCAGCAGTTTTAACCCACAGCTCCAAGCAGGTGAAGCTTTCTTT.

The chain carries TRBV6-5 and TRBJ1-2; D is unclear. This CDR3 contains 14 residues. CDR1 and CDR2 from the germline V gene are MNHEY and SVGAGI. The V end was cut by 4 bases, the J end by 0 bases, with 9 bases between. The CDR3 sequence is CASSFSLANYGYTF. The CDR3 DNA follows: TGTGCCAGCAGTTTCAGCCTCGCTAACTATGGCTACACCTTC.

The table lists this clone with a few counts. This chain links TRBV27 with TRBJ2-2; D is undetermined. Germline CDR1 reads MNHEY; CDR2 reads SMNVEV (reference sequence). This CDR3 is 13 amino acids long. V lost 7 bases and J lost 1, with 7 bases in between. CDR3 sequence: CASTGVNTGELFF. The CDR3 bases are TGTGCCAGCACTGGGGTGAACACCGGGGAGCTGTTTTTT.

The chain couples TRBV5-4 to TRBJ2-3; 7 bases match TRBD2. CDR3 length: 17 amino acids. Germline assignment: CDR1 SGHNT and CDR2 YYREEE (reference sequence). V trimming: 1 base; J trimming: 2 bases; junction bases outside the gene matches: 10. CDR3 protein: CASSLNREAPNTDTQYF. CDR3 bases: TGTGCCAGCAGCTTGAATCGGGAGGCCCCCAACACAGATACGCAGTATTTT.

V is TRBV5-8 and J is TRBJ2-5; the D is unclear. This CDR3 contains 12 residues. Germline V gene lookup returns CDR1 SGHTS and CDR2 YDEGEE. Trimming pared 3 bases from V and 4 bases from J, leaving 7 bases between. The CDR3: CASSWQRETQYF. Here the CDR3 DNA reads TGTGCCAGCAGCTGGCAGAGAGAGACCCAGTACTTC.

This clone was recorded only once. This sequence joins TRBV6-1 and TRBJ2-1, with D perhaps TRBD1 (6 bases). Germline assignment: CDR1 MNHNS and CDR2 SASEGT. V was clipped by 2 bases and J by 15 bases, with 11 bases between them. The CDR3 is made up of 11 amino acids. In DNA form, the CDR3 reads TGTGCCAGCAGTGAAAGGACAGCTCTGTTCTTC. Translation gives CASSERTALFF.

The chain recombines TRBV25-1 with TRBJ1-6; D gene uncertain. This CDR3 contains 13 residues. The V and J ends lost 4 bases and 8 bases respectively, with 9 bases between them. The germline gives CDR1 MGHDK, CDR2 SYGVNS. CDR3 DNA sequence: TGTGCCAGCAGTGTGCGAGACGATTCACCCCTCCACTTT. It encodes CASSVRDDSPLHF.

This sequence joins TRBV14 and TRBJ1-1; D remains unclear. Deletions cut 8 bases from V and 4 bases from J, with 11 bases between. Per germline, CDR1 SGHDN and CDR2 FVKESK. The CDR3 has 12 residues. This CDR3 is CASGRVSTEAFF. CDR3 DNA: TGTGCCAGCGGCCGGGTTTCCACTGAAGCTTTCTTT.

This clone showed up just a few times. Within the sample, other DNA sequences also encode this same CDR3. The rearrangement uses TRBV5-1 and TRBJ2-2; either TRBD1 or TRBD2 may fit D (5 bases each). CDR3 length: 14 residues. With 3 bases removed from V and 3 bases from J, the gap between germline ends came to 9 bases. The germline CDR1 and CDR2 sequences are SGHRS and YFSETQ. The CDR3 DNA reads TGCGCCAGCAGCTCGGGGACCTACACCGGGGAGCTGTTTTTT. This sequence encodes CASSSGTYTGELFF.

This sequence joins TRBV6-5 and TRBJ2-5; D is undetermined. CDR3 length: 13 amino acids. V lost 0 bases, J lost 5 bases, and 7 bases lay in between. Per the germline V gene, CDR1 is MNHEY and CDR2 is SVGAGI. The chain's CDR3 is CASSYSLGETQYF. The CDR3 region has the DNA TGTGCCAGCAGTTACTCGTTGGGGGAGACCCAGTACTTC.

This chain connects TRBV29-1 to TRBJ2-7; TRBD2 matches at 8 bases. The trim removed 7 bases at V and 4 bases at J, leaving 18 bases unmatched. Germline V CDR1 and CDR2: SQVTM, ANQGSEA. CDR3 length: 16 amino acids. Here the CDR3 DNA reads TGCAGCGCCCACGTTCGGTGGATAGCGGGACGATACGAGCAGTACTTC. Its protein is CSAHVRWIAGRYEQYF.

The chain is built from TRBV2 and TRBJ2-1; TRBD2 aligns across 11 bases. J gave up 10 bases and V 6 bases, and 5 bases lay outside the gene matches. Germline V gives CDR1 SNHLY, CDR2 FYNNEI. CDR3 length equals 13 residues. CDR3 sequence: CASRGTSGGEQFF. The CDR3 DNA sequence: TGTGCCAGCAGGGGGACTAGCGGTGGGGAGCAGTTCTTC.

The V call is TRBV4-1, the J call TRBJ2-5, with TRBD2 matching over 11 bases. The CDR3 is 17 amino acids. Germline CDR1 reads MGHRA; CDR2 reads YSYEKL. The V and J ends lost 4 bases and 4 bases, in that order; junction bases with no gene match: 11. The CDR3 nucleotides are TGCGCCAGCAGCCCTGTTTTCCTAGCGGGAGGAGGAGAGACCCAGTACTTC. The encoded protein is CASSPVFLAGGGETQYF.

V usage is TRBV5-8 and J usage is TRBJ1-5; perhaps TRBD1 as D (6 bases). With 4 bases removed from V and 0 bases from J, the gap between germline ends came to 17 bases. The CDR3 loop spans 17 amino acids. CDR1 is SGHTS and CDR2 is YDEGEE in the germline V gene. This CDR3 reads CASSNYWDTYSNQPQHF. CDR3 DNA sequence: TGTGCCAGCAGCAACTACTGGGACACTTATAGCAATCAGCCCCAGCATTTT.